This TCR beta chain was found in a study of response to subunit inactivated influenza vaccine. TCRdb used MiXCR to reprocess the RT-PCR reads, holding one entry per CDR3 protein. The sample contains around 480,000 distinct CDR3 sequences, over 9.5% of which appear only once. This CDR3 region has 14 residues. V lost 3 bases and J 6 bases, leaving 11 bases between the germline ends. Only a few counts were recorded for this clonotype. The sequence was obtained from a man aged 45-65 years who received an inactivated influenza vaccine. This chain connects TRBV12-3 or TRBV12-4 to TRBJ2-2; D call uncertain. This specimen was PBMCs from blood, taken 35 to 45 days after vaccination. The CDR3 DNA reads as TGTGCCAGCAGTTTGAACACTGTATCCGGGGAGCTGTTTTTT. As protein: CASSLNTVSGELFF.